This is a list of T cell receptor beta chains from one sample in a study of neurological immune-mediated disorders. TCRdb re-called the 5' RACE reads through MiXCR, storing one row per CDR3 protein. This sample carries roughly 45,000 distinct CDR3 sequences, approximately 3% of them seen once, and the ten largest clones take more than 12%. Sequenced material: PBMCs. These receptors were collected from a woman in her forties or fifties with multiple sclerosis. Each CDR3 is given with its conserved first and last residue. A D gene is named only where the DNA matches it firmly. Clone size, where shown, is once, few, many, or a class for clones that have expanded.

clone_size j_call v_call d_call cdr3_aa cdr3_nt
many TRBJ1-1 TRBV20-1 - CSARDSFSRAFF TGCAGTGCTAGAGACTCTTTCTCCAGGGCTTTCTTT
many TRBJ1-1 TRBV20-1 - CSAREGGDTEAFF TGCAGTGCTAGAGAGGGGGGGGACACTGAAGCTTTCTTT
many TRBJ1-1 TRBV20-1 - CSARSDTNTEAFF TGCAGTGCTAGATCCGACACGAACACTGAAGCTTTCTTT
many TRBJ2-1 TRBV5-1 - CASSLAPGIVEQFF TGCGCCAGCAGCTTGGCCCCAGGAATCGTGGAGCAGTTCTTC
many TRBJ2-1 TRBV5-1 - CASSLVKAEDEQFF TGCGCCAGCAGCTTGGTTAAGGCGGAGGATGAGCAGTTCTTC
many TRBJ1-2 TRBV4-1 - CASSQEIVNYGYTF TGCGCCAGCAGCCAAGAAATCGTTAACTATGGCTACACCTTC
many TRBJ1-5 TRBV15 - CATSRDPGDDQPQHF TGTGCCACCAGCAGAGATCCCGGGGACGATCAGCCCCAGCATTTT
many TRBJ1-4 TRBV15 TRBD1 CATSGSTGGSEEKLFF TGTGCCACCAGTGGGTCAACAGGGGGCTCGGAGGAAAAACTGTTTTTT
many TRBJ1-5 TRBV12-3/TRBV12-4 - CASSLLSPIGQPQHF TGTGCCAGCAGTCTCTTAAGTCCAATCGGCCAGCCCCAGCATTTT
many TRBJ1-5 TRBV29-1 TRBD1 CSARTGNQPQHF TGCAGCGCGCGGACAGGGAATCAGCCCCAGCATTTT
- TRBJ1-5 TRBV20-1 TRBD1 CSAVRDSRNKSQNF TGCAGTGCAGTCCGGGACAGTCGAAATAAGTCCCAGAATTTT
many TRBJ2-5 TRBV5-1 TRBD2 CASSLAPAGAGETQYF TGCGCCAGCAGCTTGGCCCCAGCGGGAGCTGGAGAGACCCAGTACTTC
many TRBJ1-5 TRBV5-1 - CAIRDSNQPQHF TGCGCCATCCGGGACAGCAATCAGCCCCAGCATTTT
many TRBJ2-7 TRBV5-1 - CASSLRWNYEQYF TGCGCCAGCAGCTTGCGATGGAACTACGAGCAGTACTTC
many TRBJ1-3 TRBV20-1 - CSASLPGTVTGNTIYF TGCAGTGCTAGCCTCCCCGGGACGGTGACTGGAAACACCATATATTTT
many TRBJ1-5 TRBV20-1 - CSARGNQPQHF TGCAGTGCTAGGGGCAATCAGCCCCAGCATTTT
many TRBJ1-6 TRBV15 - CATSEGTRGYNSPLHF TGTGCCACCAGCGAAGGTACAAGGGGTTATAATTCACCCCTCCACTTT
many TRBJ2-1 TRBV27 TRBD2 CASSIREGSNEQFF TGTGCCAGCAGCATAAGGGAGGGTTCAAATGAGCAGTTCTTC